This entry lists 23 T cell receptor beta chains sequenced from one sample in a study of T cell responses to AZD1222 COVID-19 vaccine. This table comes from immunoSEQ multiplex PCR, and its TCRdb copy is limited to in-frame clones, with some not included. The repertoire holds fewer than 70,000 clones, with approximately 80% as singletons. The source material was peripheral blood, sampled 28 days after the second AZD1222 dose. These receptors came from an adult who received the AZD1222 COVID-19 vaccine.

CDR3 in amino acids: CASSFGQGSFGYTF. The CDR3 bases are TGTGCCAGCAGCTTCGGACAGGGGAGCTTTGGCTACACCTTC. The chain couples TRBV11-2 to TRBJ1-2, with 9 bases fitting TRBD1. This CDR3 has 14 amino acids. Germline assignment: CDR1 SGHAT and CDR2 FQNNGV. After removal of 3 bases from V and 7 bases from J, the junction contained 6 bases not matched to a gene. Supplemented by reference TRBV11-2 and TRBJ1-2, the full variable domain reads EAGVAQSPRYKIIEKRQSVAFWCNPISGHATLYWYQQILGQGPKLLIQFQNNGVVDDSQLPKDRFSAERLKGVDSTLKIQPAKLEDSAVYLCASSFGQGSFGYTFGSGTRLTVV.

This clone came up once. The chain joins TRBV5-1 to TRBJ2-1; D is possibly TRBD1 (7 bases). Trimming removed 4 bases at V and 7 bases at J, with 21 bases between. This CDR3 has 16 residues. Germline V gene lookup returns CDR1 SGHRS and CDR2 YFSETQ. The CDR3 DNA sequence: TGCGCCAGCAGCCCAAGGGGCCAGGGGGGCCTAAATGAGCAGTTCTTC. Its translation is CASSPRGQGGLNEQFF.

The rearrangement links TRBV28 to TRBJ2-1; 15 bases map to TRBD2. V lost 6 bases to trimming and J lost 0 bases; unmatched junction nucleotides: 9. The CDR3 contains 19 residues. Germline V lookup: CDR1 MDHEN, CDR2 SYDVKM. The chain's CDR3 is CASSVPGLAGGSSYNEQFF. The CDR3 DNA reads as TGTGCCAGCAGCGTGCCGGGACTAGCGGGGGGTAGCTCCTACAATGAGCAGTTCTTC. Supplemented by reference TRBV28 and TRBJ2-1, the full variable domain reads DVKVTQSSRYLVKRTGEKVFLECVQDMDHENMFWYRQDPGLGLRLIYFSYDVKMKEKGDIPEGYSVSREKKERFSLILESASTNQTSMYLCASSVPGLAGGSSYNEQFFGPGTRLTVL.

This chain links TRBV5-8 with TRBJ2-7, with D tentatively TRBD2 (6 bases). The ends were cut back, 6 bases at V and 2 bases at J, with 18 bases in the middle. There are 15 residues in the CDR3. Germline V lookup: CDR1 SGHTS, CDR2 YDEGEE. The CDR3 protein is CASTGGGGLPYEQYF. The CDR3 DNA follows: TGTGCCAGCACCGGGGGTGGGGGTCTTCCCTACGAGCAGTACTTC.

V is TRBV5-4 and J is TRBJ2-1; TRBD2 matches 9 bases. Looked up from germline, CDR1 is SGHNT and CDR2 is YYREEE (reference sequence). The CDR3 runs to 16 residues. V lost 2 bases, J lost 5 bases, and 8 bases stayed unmatched. The DNA for the CDR3 is TGTGCCAGCAGCTTAGACTCGCGGGGGGGGAACAATGAGCAGTTCTTC. Protein product: CASSLDSRGGNNEQFF.

This chain joins TRBV29-1 and TRBJ1-2, with TRBD1 identical over 9 bases. The length of the CDR3 is 12 residues. Losses at the gene ends were 4 bases for V and 3 bases for J; bases not matched to a gene: 0. CDR1 is SQVTM and CDR2 is ANQGSEA in the germline V gene. The CDR3 coding sequence is TGCAGCGTTGGACAGGGGGACTATGGCTACACCTTC. Translated: CSVGQGDYGYTF.

This chain joins TRBV5-6 and TRBJ2-4; perhaps TRBD1 as D (6 bases). V was shortened by 0 bases and J by 0 bases, with 19 bases between the two germline ends. The CDR3 is made up of 19 amino acids. Germline V gene lookup returns CDR1 SGHDT and CDR2 YYEEEE. CDR3 in amino acids: CASSLARGPPTPAKNIQYF. DNA of the CDR3: TGTGCCAGCAGCTTGGCCAGGGGCCCACCGACACCAGCCAAAAACATTCAGTACTTC.

V gene TRBV9 combines with J gene TRBJ2-2; D is undetermined. Per germline, CDR1 SGDLS and CDR2 YYNGEE. The CDR3 length is 12 residues. Deletions cut 1 base from V and 5 bases from J, with 3 bases between. The CDR3 loop reads CASSVITGELFF. The CDR3 nucleotides are TGTGCCAGCAGCGTAATTACCGGGGAGCTGTTTTTT.

The chain couples TRBV6-5 to TRBJ2-7, with 8 bases matching TRBD1. V was clipped by 2 bases and J by 3 bases; unmatched bases: 3. Germline lookup yields CDR1 MNHEY and CDR2 SVGAGI. CDR3 length equals 14 residues. The CDR3 region is CASSYGGQGYEQYF. CDR3 in DNA: TGTGCCAGCAGTTACGGTGGACAGGGCTACGAGCAGTACTTC.

This clone occurred once. V and J are TRBV6-1 and TRBJ1-4; weak D call: TRBD1 (5 bases). The CDR3 is 16 amino acids. Trimming cost V 3 bases and J 3 bases, with 14 bases left between them. CDR1 is MNHNS and CDR2 is SASEGT in the germline V gene. CDR3 coding DNA: TGTGCCAGCAGTGATCTCGGGGGAATCTCTAATGAAAAACTGTTTTTT. It is translated as CASSDLGGISNEKLFF.

The V call is TRBV3-1 (or the pseudogene TRBV3-2), the J call TRBJ2-2, with D maybe TRBD1 (7 bases). Germline V gene lookup returns CDR1 LGHDT and CDR2 YNNKEL (reference sequence). V lost 2 bases to trimming and J lost 7 bases, with 14 bases between them. The CDR3 is 15 residues long. CDR3 region: CASSQRQGGNGELFF. The CDR3 DNA is TGTGCCAGCAGCCAACGACAGGGCGGGAACGGGGAGCTGTTTTTT.

The V gene is TRBV6-5, the J gene TRBJ1-1; D may be TRBD1 (5 bases). V was clipped by 6 bases and J by 6 bases, with 17 bases between them. Germline assignment: CDR1 MNHEY and CDR2 SVGAGI. This CDR3 is built from 14 residues. The CDR3 DNA sequence: TGTGCCAGCAGAGCCGTCGGCCGGGGGGCTGAAGCTTTCTTT. The encoded protein is CASRAVGRGAEAFF.

The chain employs TRBV6-5 and TRBJ1-3, with D uncertain. Trimming cost V 1 base and J 2 bases, with 12 bases left between them. The CDR3 sequence is 16 residues long. Germline lookup yields CDR1 MNHEY and CDR2 SVGAGI. The CDR3 loop is CASSYWNKHAGNTIYF. The CDR3 DNA is TGTGCCAGCAGTTACTGGAATAAACACGCTGGAAACACCATATATTTT.

V gene TRBV6-5 combines with J gene TRBJ2-5; maybe TRBD2 (6 bases). The CDR3 runs 14 residues. V lost 5 bases and J 4 bases, leaving 14 bases between the germline ends. Per the germline V gene, CDR1 is MNHEY and CDR2 is SVGAGI. In DNA, the CDR3 is TGTGCCAGCAGTCGGGACTCATTTACAGAGACCCAGTACTTC. Its protein is CASSRDSFTETQYF.

This clone came up once. V is TRBV5-5 and J is TRBJ2-6; D gene unclear. V was cut by 0 bases and J by 1 base, with 8 bases left in between. This CDR3 region has 16 residues. Per germline, CDR1 SGHKS and CDR2 YYEKEE (reference sequence). The CDR3 nucleotides are TGTGCCAGCAGCTTGGAAGGGATGTCTGGGGCCAACGTCCTGACTTTC. Amino acid sequence: CASSLEGMSGANVLTF. The whole variable domain, filled in from reference TRBV5-5 and TRBJ2-6, reads DAGVTQSPTHLIKTRGQQVTLRCSPISGHKSVSWYQQVLGQGPQFIFQYYEKEERGRGNFPDRFSARQFPNYSSELNVNALLLGDSALYLCASSLEGMSGANVLTFGAGSRLTVL.

The sample holds one count of this clone. CDR3 in DNA: TGTGCCTGGAGTGTGTCGCAGAAAGAGACCCAGTACTTC. Protein product: CAWSVSQKETQYF. The rearrangement joins TRBV30 to TRBJ2-5; D not resolved. Trimming shortened V by 0 bases and J by 3 bases, and 8 bases separated the two germline ends. This CDR3 region has 13 residues. Germline-derived CDR1 and CDR2 are GTSNPN and SVGIG (reference sequence).

This chain links TRBV6-5 with TRBJ2-1; D unclear. Looked up from germline, CDR1 is MNHEY and CDR2 is SVGAGI. The CDR3 has 11 amino acids. Trimming took 4 bases from V and 7 from J, leaving 5 bases between them. The CDR3 DNA reads as TGTGCCAGCAGTTTGGGGAATGAGCAGTTCTTC. Protein product: CASSLGNEQFF.

The chain recombines TRBV11-2 with TRBJ1-3; D remains unclear. The ends were cut back, 3 bases at V and 1 base at J, with 4 bases in the middle. This CDR3 has 13 residues. Looked up from germline, CDR1 is SGHAT and CDR2 is FQNNGV. The CDR3 coding sequence is TGTGCCAGCAGCTTTGGATCTGGAAACACCATATATTTT. It encodes CASSFGSGNTIYF.

The gene calls are TRBV28 and TRBJ1-1; weak D call: TRBD1 (5 bases). Germline V gene data show CDR1 as MDHEN and CDR2 as SYDVKM. Trimming pared 3 bases from V and 9 bases from J, leaving 17 bases between. The CDR3 is 14 residues long. The CDR3 is CASSFVYGGKKAFF. CDR3 DNA sequence: TGTGCCAGCAGTTTTGTATATGGGGGGAAGAAAGCTTTCTTT. The variable domain in full, completed from reference TRBV28 and TRBJ1-1, reads DVKVTQSSRYLVKRTGEKVFLECVQDMDHENMFWYRQDPGLGLRLIYFSYDVKMKEKGDIPEGYSVSREKKERFSLILESASTNQTSMYLCASSFVYGGKKAFFGQGTRLTVV.

The chain joins TRBV29-1 to TRBJ2-1; perhaps D is TRBD1 or TRBD2 (6 bases each). Trimming removed 7 bases from V and 4 bases from J, with 20 bases in between. The germline gives CDR1 SQVTM, CDR2 ANQGSEA. The CDR3 is 15 amino acids. This CDR3 reads CSAVGGGRSYNEQFF. The CDR3 region has the DNA TGCAGCGCCGTCGGAGGGGGGCGAAGTTACAATGAGCAGTTCTTC.

This clone showed up just once. V is TRBV7-2 and J is TRBJ1-1; 7 nucleotides match TRBD1. The CDR3 is 13 amino acids. V was clipped by 3 bases and J by 5 bases; unmatched bases: 3. Per germline, CDR1 SGHTA and CDR2 FQGNSA. The CDR3 DNA sequence: TGTGCCAGCAGCTTCGACAGGGAAACTGAAGCTTTCTTT. It is translated as CASSFDRETEAFF.

The chain uses TRBV6-6 and TRBJ1-2; 9 bases fit TRBD1. The junction had 10 bases not matched to a gene; V was cut back by 6 bases and J by 2 bases. CDR1 is MNHNY and CDR2 is SVGAGI in the germline V gene (reference sequence). The CDR3 is 16 residues long. In DNA form, the CDR3 reads TGTGCCAGCAGACGAAGGACAGGGGTAGCCAACTATGGCTACACCTTC. Translation gives CASRRRTGVANYGYTF.

The V call is TRBV9, the J call TRBJ1-1, with D maybe TRBD1 (5 bases). The CDR3 totals 14 residues. The germline gives CDR1 SGDLS, CDR2 YYNGEE. Between the trimmed V and J ends, which lost 1 base and 0 bases, there was a span of 7 bases. This CDR3 reads CASSVLQVNTEAFF. DNA for the CDR3: TGTGCCAGCAGCGTACTACAGGTGAACACTGAAGCTTTCTTT.